Listed below are T cell receptor beta chains from one sample, sequenced in a study of blood T cells in healthy people across ages. TCRdb re-called the 5' RACE reads with MiXCR, one entry per CDR3 protein. The sample has around 1,600,000 distinct CDR3 sequences, about 42% seen once. The source material was blood. These receptor sequences come from a woman aged 18-35 years in good health. CDR3s include the opening cysteine and the closing phenylalanine or tryptophan. The order of the fields is CDR3 length, V gene, clone size, J gene, D gene, CDR3 protein, CDR3 DNA. D genes are given only for firm matches. Size values are once, few and many counts, or a class for expanded clones, and some rows have none.

>13|TRBV29-1|once|TRBJ2-4|TRBD1
CSKVDRAYNEQYF
TGCAGCAAGGTGGACAGGGCCTACAATGAGCAGTACTTC
>14|TRBV24-1|NA|TRBJ2-1|NA
CATSEGAQRNEQFF
TGTGCCACCAGTGAAGGGGCCCAACGGAATGAGCAGTTCTTC
>14|TRBV6-5|NA|TRBJ2-7|NA
CASRARDNQREQYF
TGTGCCAGCAGAGCCCGGGACAACCAACGCGAGCAGTACTTC
>13|TRBV29-1|NA|TRBJ1-2|TRBD1
CSDTRTGKDGYTF
TGCAGCGACACACGGACAGGGAAGGATGGCTACACCTTC
>16|TRBV2|NA|TRBJ2-1|TRBD2
CATGLAGGGAYNEQFF
TGTGCCACGGGACTAGCGGGAGGCGGCGCCTACAATGAGCAGTTCTTC
>14|TRBV6-2/TRBV6-3|NA|TRBJ1-5|NA
CASRVFGSNQPQHF
TGTGCCAGCAGGGTGTTCGGGAGCAATCAGCCCCAGCATTTT
>16|TRBV7-2|few|TRBJ2-7|NA
CASSLAESPSSYEQYF
TGTGCCAGCAGCTTAGCTGAGTCCCCGAGCTCCTACGAGCAGTACTTC
>14|TRBV20-1|few|TRBJ2-7|TRBD1
CSASPGQGAGEQYF
TGCAGTGCTAGCCCCGGACAGGGGGCAGGCGAGCAGTACTTC
>15|TRBV27|NA|TRBJ2-7|TRBD1
CASRHPEGAQNEQYF
TGTGCTAGCAGGCACCCTGAGGGGGCTCAGAACGAGCAGTACTTC
>17|TRBV20-1|few|TRBJ2-6|NA
CSARDRNSLSGANVLTF
TGCAGTGCTAGAGATCGTAACAGCCTCTCTGGGGCCAACGTCCTGACTTTC
>13|TRBV7-9|NA|TRBJ2-1|NA
CASSPGLAPEQFF
TGTGCCAGCAGCCCAGGTCTAGCTCCTGAGCAGTTCTTC
>15|TRBV6-2/TRBV6-3|NA|TRBJ2-1|NA
CASTLSPSSYNEQFF
TGTGCCAGCACTCTTAGCCCCAGCTCCTACAATGAGCAGTTCTTC
>13|TRBV12-3/TRBV12-4|NA|TRBJ2-4|NA
CASRAGPKNIQYF
TGTGCCAGCAGGGCGGGACCTAAAAACATTCAGTACTTC
>15|TRBV5-1|NA|TRBJ1-2|NA
CASSPVQGGNYGYTF
TGCGCCAGCAGCCCCGTACAGGGTGGAAACTATGGCTACACCTTC
>14|TRBV18|few|TRBJ1-2|NA
CASSPRNLPEGYTF
TGTGCCAGCTCACCGAGAAATCTCCCGGAGGGCTACACCTTC
>15|TRBV6-5|NA|TRBJ2-2|TRBD2
CASSYRKLAGGELFF
TGTGCCAGCAGTTACCGCAAACTAGCGGGAGGGGAGCTGTTTTTT